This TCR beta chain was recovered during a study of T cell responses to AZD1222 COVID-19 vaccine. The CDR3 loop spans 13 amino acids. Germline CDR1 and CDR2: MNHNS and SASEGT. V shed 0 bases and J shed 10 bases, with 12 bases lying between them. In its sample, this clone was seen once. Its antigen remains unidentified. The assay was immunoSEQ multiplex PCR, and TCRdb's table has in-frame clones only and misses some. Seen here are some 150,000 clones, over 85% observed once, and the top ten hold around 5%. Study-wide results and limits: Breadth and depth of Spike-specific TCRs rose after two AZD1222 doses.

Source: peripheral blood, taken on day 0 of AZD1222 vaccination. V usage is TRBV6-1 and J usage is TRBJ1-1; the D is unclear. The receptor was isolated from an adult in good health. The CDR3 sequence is CASSEAWSLGAFF. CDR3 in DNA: TGTGCCAGCAGTGAAGCCTGGAGCCTTGGAGCTTTCTTT.